The next 22 T cell receptor beta chains were all read from a single sample in a study of blood T cell repertoires in COVID-19. Here immunoSEQ multiplex PCR was the method, and the copy in TCRdb shows in-frame clones only, minus some. The sample includes around 300,000 clones, roughly 87% seen only once; the top ten take 1%. What was sequenced was peripheral blood. These receptors originate from a man aged 45-65 years with active or convalescent COVID-19.

This clone has only one observation. This sequence joins TRBV18 and TRBJ2-3, with 9 bases aligning to TRBD2. After removal of 3 bases from V and 6 bases from J, the junction contained 10 bases not matched to a gene. In germline, CDR1 is KGHSH, CDR2 LQKENI. This CDR3 is 16 amino acids long. The DNA for the CDR3 is TGTGCCAGCTCACCGCTAGCGGGGCCGCGTACCGATACGCAGTATTTT. It translates to CASSPLAGPRTDTQYF.

V gene TRBV10-3 combines with J gene TRBJ2-1; possibly TRBD2 for D (5 bases). CDR1 and CDR2 from the germline V gene are ENHRY and SYGVKD. The CDR3 contains 14 residues. V dropped 4 bases and J dropped 7 bases, with 14 bases sitting between them. CDR3 DNA: TGTGCCATCAGTGGGACTCCCCTGAGGAATGAGCAGTTCTTC. Amino acids: CAISGTPLRNEQFF.

Notes on this clone: This sample includes further DNA sequences coding for the same CDR3. For the CDR3, the DNA is TGTGCCAGCAGTTACCGGGGAAACACTGAAGCTTTCTTT. Its translation: CASSYRGNTEAFF. The rearrangement joins TRBV6-2 or TRBV6-3 to TRBJ1-1; D is undetermined. This CDR3 has 13 amino acids. Germline CDR1 is MNHEY and CDR2 is SVGEGT. V lost 2 bases and J 2 bases, leaving 6 bases between the germline ends.

The chain carries TRBV18 and TRBJ1-1, with 8 bases lining up with TRBD1. Trimming cost V 1 base and J 3 bases; bases outside gene matches: 4. Per germline, CDR1 KGHSH and CDR2 LQKENI. The CDR3 has 15 amino acids. CDR3 in amino acids: CASSPLLTGDTEAFF. CDR3 nucleotides: TGTGCCAGCTCACCACTACTGACAGGGGACACTGAAGCTTTCTTT. The variable domain in full, with the rest retrieved from reference TRBV18 and TRBJ1-1, is NAGVMQNPRHLVRRRGQEARLRCSPMKGHSHVYWYRQLPEEGLKFMVYLQKENIIDESGMPKERFSAEFPKEGPSILRIQQVVRGDSAAYFCASSPLLTGDTEAFFGQGTRLTVV.

CDR3 protein: CASSWTGVVNTEAFF. The DNA for the CDR3 is TGCGCCAGCAGCTGGACAGGGGTGGTGAACACTGAAGCTTTCTTT. The chain joins TRBV5-1 to TRBJ1-1; 9 bases are a match to TRBD1. Germline V lookup: CDR1 SGHRS, CDR2 YFSETQ. CDR3 length: 15 residues. The trim removed 3 bases at V and 0 bases at J, leaving 3 bases unmatched.

The V call is TRBV5-1, the J call TRBJ2-7; tentative D call: TRBD1 (5 bases). Germline CDR1 is SGHRS and CDR2 is YFSETQ. The germline V and J ends were trimmed by 1 base and 4 bases, with 15 bases remaining between them. The CDR3 has 15 amino acids. CDR3 sequence: CASSLSPAGKYEQYF. In nucleotides, the CDR3 is TGCGCCAGCAGCTTGTCCCCGGCAGGGAAGTACGAGCAGTACTTC.

The V and J genes are TRBV7-9 and TRBJ1-6, with D hard to call. Germline V gives CDR1 SEHNR, CDR2 FQNEAQ (reference sequence). This CDR3 comprises 13 residues. The V and J ends lost 5 bases and 16 bases respectively, with 18 bases between them. The CDR3 protein is CASSPRHDIRLHF. Written as DNA, the CDR3 is TGTGCCAGCAGCCCCCGGCACGACATCCGACTCCACTTT.

The chain carries TRBV10-1 and TRBJ2-3; D not certain. Trimming shortened V by 4 bases and J by 7 bases, and 6 bases separated the two germline ends. Germline V gives CDR1 WNHNN, CDR2 SYGVQD (reference sequence). This CDR3 has 11 residues. As DNA, the CDR3 is TGCGCCAGCAGTGCCAGTTATACGCAGTATTTT. It translates to CASSASYTQYF.

The CDR3 loop is CASSPHLLAGGDTQYF. The CDR3 nucleotides are TGTGCCAGCAGCCCACACCTTCTAGCGGGAGGAGATACGCAGTATTTT. The chain carries TRBV13 and TRBJ2-3; 11 bases align to TRBD2. Germline-derived CDR1 and CDR2 are PRHDT and FYEKMQ (reference sequence). CDR3 length: 16 residues. The V and J ends lost 5 bases and 5 bases, in that order; junction bases with no gene match: 9.

The V gene is TRBV19, the J gene TRBJ1-5, with 7 bases matching TRBD1. V trimming: 0 bases; J trimming: 6 bases; junction bases outside the gene matches: 5. Germline lookup yields CDR1 LNHDA and CDR2 SQIVND (reference sequence). The CDR3 has 15 amino acids. As DNA, the CDR3 is TGTGCCAGTAGTATAGACCGACAGGGAGCTCAGCCCCAGCATTTT. Its protein is CASSIDRQGAQPQHF.

DNA for the CDR3: TGTGCCAGCACGCGGAAGTCCTACAATGAGCAGTTCTTC. Residues: CASTRKSYNEQFF. This chain links TRBV6-5 with TRBJ2-1, with no clear D. Per the germline V gene, CDR1 is MNHEY and CDR2 is SVGAGI. V shed 7 bases and J shed 1 base, with 8 bases lying between them. The CDR3 loop spans 13 amino acids.

The chain has TRBV4-1 and TRBJ2-1; 9 bases line up with TRBD2. The V and J ends lost 1 base and 4 bases, in that order; junction bases with no gene match: 2. This CDR3 region has 15 residues. Germline CDR1 is MGHRA and CDR2 is YSYEKL. The CDR3 sequence is CASSQGLAAYNEQFF. For the CDR3, the DNA is TGCGCCAGCAGCCAAGGACTAGCGGCATACAATGAGCAGTTCTTC.

Here the CDR3 reads CASSPSGTSGYEQYF. For the CDR3, the DNA is TGTGCCAGCAGTCCCTCGGGGACTAGCGGGTACGAGCAGTACTTC. This sequence joins TRBV28 and TRBJ2-7; the match to TRBD2 covers 12 bases. V lost 5 bases, J lost 4 bases, and 6 bases stayed unmatched. Looked up from germline, CDR1 is MDHEN and CDR2 is SYDVKM. The CDR3 consists of 15 residues. Based on the CDR3 plus reference TRBV28 and TRBJ2-7, the full variable domain is DVKVTQSSRYLVKRTGEKVFLECVQDMDHENMFWYRQDPGLGLRLIYFSYDVKMKEKGDIPEGYSVSREKKERFSLILESASTNQTSMYLCASSPSGTSGYEQYFGPGTRLTVT.

V and J are TRBV2 and TRBJ1-1; 11 nucleotides align to TRBD1. Germline lookup yields CDR1 SNHLY and CDR2 FYNNEI. The CDR3 loop spans 15 amino acids. V dropped 3 bases and J dropped 8; count of bases not matched to a gene: 8. CDR3 sequence: CASSDRDRGVVEAFF. The CDR3 DNA sequence: TGTGCCAGCAGTGACCGGGACAGGGGGGTCGTAGAAGCTTTCTTT.

A single count supports this clone. This rearrangement joins TRBV5-1 to TRBJ2-1; TRBD2 matches at 7 bases. J was trimmed by 7 bases and V by 0 bases; bases with no gene match: 4. This CDR3 comprises 14 residues. Germline values: CDR1 SGHRS, CDR2 YFSETQ. CDR3 sequence (DNA): TGCGCCAGCAGCTTGGCGGGGGGTGGGAATGAGCAGTTCTTC. Encoded protein: CASSLAGGGNEQFF.

The chain uses TRBV9 and TRBJ1-1; TRBD1 might be the D (6 bases). Per the germline V gene, CDR1 is SGDLS and CDR2 is YYNGEE. This CDR3 region has 16 residues. V lost 3 bases, J lost 2 bases, and 17 bases lay in between. CDR3: CASSGQPDRPNTEAFF. As DNA, the CDR3 is TGTGCCAGCAGCGGCCAACCCGACAGGCCAAACACTGAAGCTTTCTTT.

The genes are TRBV4-2 and TRBJ2-7; TRBD1 matches 8 bases. With V trimmed by 2 bases and J by 4 bases, 13 bases remained unmatched. CDR1 is LGHNA and CDR2 is YNFKEQ in the germline V gene. The CDR3 runs to 17 residues. This chain's CDR3 is CASSQPRTGSFPYEQYF. CDR3 sequence (DNA): TGTGCCAGCAGCCAACCCCGGACAGGGAGTTTCCCTTACGAGCAGTACTTC.

The chain recombines TRBV19 with TRBJ1-2, with D unclear. CDR1 is LNHDA and CDR2 is SQIVND in the germline V gene (reference sequence). Between the trimmed V and J ends, which lost 6 bases and 3 bases, there was a span of 8 bases. The CDR3 contains 12 residues. CDR3 in amino acids: CASRSTYYGYTF. For the CDR3, the DNA is TGTGCCAGTAGAAGCACCTACTATGGCTACACCTTC.

The chain recombines TRBV24-1 with TRBJ2-1; 10 positions match TRBD2. V gave up 0 bases and J gave up 2 bases; unmatched junction bases: 6. Germline CDR1 is KGHDR and CDR2 is SFDVKD. The CDR3 sequence is 18 residues long. CDR3: CATSDLGGSGRAYNEQFF. The CDR3 DNA follows: TGTGCCACCAGTGATTTGGGCGGAAGCGGGAGGGCCTACAATGAGCAGTTCTTC.

The chain combines TRBV29-1 with TRBJ2-7; 11 bases match TRBD1. J gave up 5 bases and V 6 bases, and 6 bases lay outside the gene matches. CDR1 is SQVTM, CDR2 ANQGSEA, per germline. The CDR3 is made up of 13 amino acids. The CDR3 loop reads CSVTDRGHHEQYF. The CDR3 coding sequence is TGCAGCGTGACGGACAGGGGGCACCACGAGCAGTACTTC.

CDR3 protein: CASSRGSSEETQYF. Written as DNA, the CDR3 is TGTGCCAGCAGCAGGGGGTCATCGGAAGAGACCCAGTACTTC. V is TRBV7-9 and J is TRBJ2-5; D is possibly TRBD1 (6 bases). V was shortened by 5 bases and J by 3 bases, with 13 bases between the two germline ends. Germline values: CDR1 SEHNR, CDR2 FQNEAQ (reference sequence). The CDR3 has 14 amino acids.

V usage is TRBV5-1 and J usage is TRBJ2-5, with TRBD2 identical over 14 bases. This CDR3 is built from 15 residues. The ends lost 2 bases at V and 5 bases at J; junction bases unmatched: 2. The V gene's germline CDR1 is SGHRS and CDR2 YFSETQ. The CDR3 DNA sequence: TGCGCCAGCAGCTTCGGACTAGCGGGAGGTGAGACCCAGTACTTC. Its protein is CASSFGLAGGETQYF.